The 18 T cell receptor beta chains presented below share a single source sample, sequenced in a study of graft-versus-host responses after intestinal transplantation. The method was immunoSEQ multiplex PCR; TCRdb's version includes in-frame clones alone and lacks a portion of them. The data contain roughly 120,000 clones, just under 95% of them singletons. These receptors' targets are unknown. The sample in question was unstimulated CD8+ T cells sorted from spleen or lymph node cells, obtained before transplant. The receptors come from a human donor who was the organ donor for an intestinal transplant.

This chain uses TRBV4-1 with TRBJ2-1; 7 bases are a match to TRBD2. This CDR3 is 13 amino acids long. Trimming at V came to 3 bases and at J to 5 bases, leaving 1 base not matched to a gene. Germline loops: CDR1 MGHRA, CDR2 YSYEKL. The CDR3 coding sequence is TGCGCCAGCAGCCAGGGACTACACAATGAGCAGTTCTTC. It translates to CASSQGLHNEQFF.

V is TRBV4-1 and J is TRBJ1-5; tentatively, D is TRBD1 (5 bases). The CDR3 is 15 amino acids. V shed 1 base and J shed 2 bases, with 9 bases lying between them. Germline V gene lookup returns CDR1 MGHRA and CDR2 YSYEKL. The CDR3 sequence: CASSQVRGGNQPQHF. For the CDR3, the DNA is TGCGCCAGCAGCCAAGTCCGGGGCGGCAATCAGCCCCAGCATTTT.

The genes are TRBV9 and TRBJ2-1; TRBD2 matches at 12 bases. The germline V gene encodes CDR1 SGDLS and CDR2 YYNGEE. The V gene end was trimmed by 4 bases and the J gene end by 5 bases; junction bases not matched to a gene: 4. CDR3 length equals 15 residues. The CDR3 spells CASSLAGGPNNEQFF. CDR3 bases: TGTGCCAGCAGCCTAGCGGGAGGGCCAAACAATGAGCAGTTCTTC.

This sequence joins TRBV19 and TRBJ2-3; 13 nucleotides agree with TRBD2. J lost 5 bases, V lost 3 bases, and 11 bases had no gene match. The germline gives CDR1 LNHDA, CDR2 SQIVND (reference sequence). The CDR3 is 18 residues long. The CDR3 protein is CASSIPTWTSGSVDTQYF. In nucleotides, the CDR3 is TGTGCCAGTAGTATTCCCACCTGGACTAGCGGGAGTGTAGATACGCAGTATTTT. Based on the CDR3 plus reference TRBV19 and TRBJ2-3, the full variable domain is DGGITQSPKYLFRKEGQNVTLSCEQNLNHDAMYWYRQDPGQGLRLIYYSQIVNDFQKGDIAEGYSVSREKKESFPLTVTSAQKNPTAFYLCASSIPTWTSGSVDTQYFGPGTRLTVL.

J is TRBJ2-7 and V is TRBV5-6; D uncertain. CDR3 length: 15 residues. Trimming took 3 bases from V and 0 from J, leaving 13 bases between them. From germline, CDR1 is SGHDT and CDR2 YYEEEE. CDR3 DNA: TGTGCCAGCAGCTCGGTTGCGGCGGTCTCCTACGAGCAGTACTTC. This codes for CASSSVAAVSYEQYF.

The chain links TRBV7-9 to TRBJ2-7, with TRBD2 identical over 8 bases. Germline V CDR1 and CDR2: SEHNR, FQNEAQ (reference sequence). The CDR3 length is 14 residues. The junction had 5 bases not matched to a gene; V was cut back by 2 bases and J by 5 bases. The CDR3 DNA reads as TGTGCCAGCAGCTTAACGGGAGGGAAAAACGAGCAGTACTTC. Protein product: CASSLTGGKNEQYF.

This chain connects TRBV27 to TRBJ2-5, with D perhaps assigned TRBD1 or TRBD2 (5 bases each). With 6 bases removed from V and 5 bases from J, the gap between germline ends came to 13 bases. From germline, CDR1 is MNHEY and CDR2 SMNVEV (reference sequence). The CDR3 runs 13 residues. CDR3 in DNA: TGTGCCAGCAGCCCCCGAGGGGCGGAGACCCAGTACTTC. It is translated as CASSPRGAETQYF.

The chain joins TRBV7-9 to TRBJ2-3; the match to TRBD2 covers 9 bases. The CDR3 contains 18 residues. Germline assignment: CDR1 SEHNR and CDR2 FQNEAQ (reference sequence). The J segment lost 2 bases and the V segment lost 5 bases, leaving 14 bases of the junction unmatched. DNA for the CDR3: TGTGCCAGCAGCCAATATAAAACAAAGCGGGGGGCCACAGATACGCAGTATTTT. It specifies CASSQYKTKRGATDTQYF.

The rearrangement links TRBV5-4 to TRBJ1-1; D not resolved. Germline V gene lookup returns CDR1 SGHNT and CDR2 YYREEE (reference sequence). The CDR3 length is 15 residues. The V gene lost 4 bases and the J gene lost 1 base, with 14 bases spanning the gap. CDR3 protein: CASSPPEGENTEAFF. DNA of the CDR3: TGTGCCAGCAGCCCGCCGGAGGGCGAGAACACTGAAGCTTTCTTT.

The J gene is TRBJ1-1, the V gene TRBV5-1; the D gene is possibly TRBD1 (5 bases). The V gene's germline CDR1 is SGHRS and CDR2 YFSETQ. Trimming removed 2 bases from V and 5 bases from J, with 13 bases in between. The CDR3 runs 14 residues. The CDR3 spells CASSLQVWRTEAFF. CDR3 sequence (DNA): TGCGCCAGCAGCTTACAGGTTTGGAGGACTGAAGCTTTCTTT. Looking up the rest from reference TRBV5-1 and TRBJ1-1 gives the full variable domain: KAGVTQTPRYLIKTRGQQVTLSCSPISGHRSVSWYQQTPGQGLQFLFEYFSETQRNKGNFPGRFSGRQFSNSRSEMNVSTLELGDSALYLCASSLQVWRTEAFFGQGTRLTVV.

J is TRBJ2-1 and V is TRBV19; D is ambiguous. Germline CDR1 LNHDA, CDR2 SQIVND (reference sequence). V lost 7 bases to trimming and J lost 8 bases, with 24 bases between them. The CDR3 has 16 residues. The CDR3 sequence: CASTPLRIPNQDEQFF. The CDR3 DNA reads as TGTGCCAGTACCCCCCTTAGAATTCCCAACCAAGATGAGCAGTTCTTC.

The chain recombines TRBV9 with TRBJ2-7; 10 bases map to TRBD2. V was pared by 0 bases and J by 6 bases, with 6 bases of the junction left unmatched. Germline assignment: CDR1 SGDLS and CDR2 YYNGEE. CDR3 length equals 15 residues. In nucleotides, the CDR3 is TGTGCCAGCAGCGTAGGGGGGGCTAGCGGGAGCGAGCAGTACTTC. As protein: CASSVGGASGSEQYF.

The chain joins TRBV19 to TRBJ2-7, with TRBD2 as a possible D gene (6 bases). V lost 6 bases and J 2 bases, leaving 14 bases between the germline ends. CDR3 length: 14 residues. Germline CDR1 and CDR2: LNHDA and SQIVND (reference sequence). The CDR3 bases are TGTGCCAGTAGCCGAAAAGCGGGTCCCTACGAGCAGTACTTC. It specifies CASSRKAGPYEQYF. Full variable domain (rest looked up from reference TRBV19 and TRBJ2-7): DGGITQSPKYLFRKEGQNVTLSCEQNLNHDAMYWYRQDPGQGLRLIYYSQIVNDFQKGDIAEGYSVSREKKESFPLTVTSAQKNPTAFYLCASSRKAGPYEQYFGPGTRLTVT.

The J gene is TRBJ2-5, the V gene TRBV7-9; tentative D call: TRBD2 (6 bases). The J call may be wrong; the DNA end is better matched by TRBJ2-7. CDR3 length equals 14 residues. Per germline, CDR1 SEHNR and CDR2 FQNEAQ (reference sequence). The CDR3 region is CASSPDGSSYEQYF. The CDR3 DNA sequence: TGTGCCAGCAGCCCGGACGGGAGCTCCTACGAGCAGTACTTC.

This clone has a handful of counts. This sequence joins TRBV10-3 and TRBJ2-7; D is unclear. The CDR3 is made up of 13 amino acids. V was trimmed by 7 bases and J by 0 bases, leaving 10 bases between them. Germline CDR1 and CDR2: ENHRY and SYGVKD. The CDR3 is CAIKADRSYEQYF. Here the CDR3 DNA reads TGTGCCATCAAAGCCGACCGCTCCTACGAGCAGTACTTC.

The chain carries TRBV9 and TRBJ2-7; 9 nucleotides agree with TRBD1. Germline CDR1 is SGDLS and CDR2 is YYNGEE. The CDR3 covers 15 residues. The J segment lost 1 base and the V segment lost 0 bases, leaving 2 bases of the junction unmatched. CDR3: CASSVGGTGSYEQYF. The CDR3, as DNA: TGTGCCAGCAGCGTAGGGGGGACAGGGTCCTACGAGCAGTACTTC. The whole variable domain, remainder taken from reference TRBV9 and TRBJ2-7, is DSGVTQTPKHLITATGQRVTLRCSPRSGDLSVYWYQQSLDQGLQFLIQYYNGEERAKGNILERFSAQQFPDLHSELNLSSLELGDSALYFCASSVGGTGSYEQYFGPGTRLTVT.

The gene calls are TRBV5-1 and TRBJ2-3, with a possible D match to TRBD2 (5 bases). The ends were cut back, 0 bases at V and 4 bases at J, with 21 bases in the middle. Germline V lookup: CDR1 SGHRS, CDR2 YFSETQ. CDR3 length equals 18 residues. CDR3 sequence: CASSLASWRLGLADTQYF. The CDR3 DNA follows: TGCGCCAGCAGCTTGGCTTCTTGGAGGCTGGGGTTGGCAGATACGCAGTATTTT.

The gene calls are TRBV5-4 and TRBJ2-7; 8 bases align to TRBD1. CDR3 length: 12 amino acids. Germline V gene data show CDR1 as SGHNT and CDR2 as YYREEE (reference sequence). V was pared by 4 bases and J by 6 bases, with 3 bases of the junction left unmatched. This CDR3 is CASSATGAEQYF. The CDR3 DNA follows: TGTGCCAGCAGCGCGACAGGGGCCGAGCAGTACTTC.